Included here is one T cell receptor (beta chain) sequence, with context. This sample was included in a study of blood T cell repertoires in COVID-19. Study overall: Researchers got acute and convalescent COVID-19 samples from the United States, Italy and Spain. The analysed material was cDNA or gDNA that came from T cells, B-cell-depleted T cells, or PBMCs.

Original analysis: By means of reference gene primer amplification, nucleated cell counts were estimated. Using immunoSEQ multiplex PCR, the repertoire was profiled, and TCRdb retains in-frame clones only, with some absent. V and J calls and clone size are copied from that table; D and trimming were computed from the DNA. The sample holds some 150,000 clones, just under 85% seen once. Germline V gene sequence: CDR1 SGHKS, CDR2 YYEKEE (reference sequence). The CDR3 is 14 residues long. V gave up 4 bases and J gave up 3 bases, with 14 bases separating them. The sequence was collected from a woman older than 75 with acute or convalescent COVID-19. The gene calls are TRBV5-5 and TRBJ2-7, with D possibly being TRBD1 (6 bases). Input material: peripheral blood. The CDR3 region has the DNA TGTGCCAGCAGCCTATCTACAGGGAACTACGAGCAGTACTTC. Translating it yields CASSLSTGNYEQYF.